This TCR beta chain was captured by sequencing in a study of cytomegalovirus exposure and HLA in healthy donors. Per the germline V gene, CDR1 is SGHTA and CDR2 is FQGNSA. CDR3 length equals 14 residues. The V gene lost 6 bases and the J gene lost 2 bases, with 13 bases spanning the gap. The study's findings and limits: The majority of CMV-associated TCR beta chains were reported as apparently HLA-restricted in a later analysis. In a later analysis, V- and J-gene trimming of beta chains associated with a DCLRE1C missense variant, replicated independently.

A remark on this clone: Its antigen is as yet unknown.

13 Jbeta primers and 60 Vbeta primers were used for the PCR. TCRdb's copy holds only in-frame clones and misses some; the assay was immunoSEQ multiplex PCR. This sample has about 190,000 clones, with 75% to 85% found just once. The chain joins TRBV7-2 to TRBJ1-1, with D unclear. The sequence was obtained from a woman aged 45 to 65 in good health and CMV-seronegative. The sample taken for sequencing was PBMCs. CDR3 in amino acids: CASRFPGSNTEAFF. CDR3 sequence (DNA): TGTGCCAGCAGATTCCCGGGATCCAACACTGAAGCTTTCTTT.